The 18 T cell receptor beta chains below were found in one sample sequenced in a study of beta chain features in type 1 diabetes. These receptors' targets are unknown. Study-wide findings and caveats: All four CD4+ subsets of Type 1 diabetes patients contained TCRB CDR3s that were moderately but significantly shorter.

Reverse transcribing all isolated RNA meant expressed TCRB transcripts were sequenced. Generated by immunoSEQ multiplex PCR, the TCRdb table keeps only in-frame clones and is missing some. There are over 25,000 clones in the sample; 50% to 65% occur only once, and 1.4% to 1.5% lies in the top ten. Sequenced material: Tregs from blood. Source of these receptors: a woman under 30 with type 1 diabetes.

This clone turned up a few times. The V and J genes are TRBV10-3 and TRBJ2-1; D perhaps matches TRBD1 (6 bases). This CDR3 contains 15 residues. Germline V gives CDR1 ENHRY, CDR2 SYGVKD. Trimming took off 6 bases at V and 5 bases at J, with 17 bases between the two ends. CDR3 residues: CAIRLQGRSDNEQFF. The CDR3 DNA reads TGTGCCATCAGATTACAGGGCCGTAGTGACAATGAGCAGTTCTTC.

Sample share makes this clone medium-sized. Here the CDR3 reads CASSVGGFAQFF. DNA for the CDR3: TGTGCCAGCAGCGTAGGAGGTTTCGCGCAGTTCTTC. The chain couples TRBV9 to TRBJ2-1; D gene unclear. V gave up 0 bases and J gave up 12 bases, with 10 bases separating them. From germline, CDR1 is SGDLS and CDR2 YYNGEE. CDR3 size: 12 residues.

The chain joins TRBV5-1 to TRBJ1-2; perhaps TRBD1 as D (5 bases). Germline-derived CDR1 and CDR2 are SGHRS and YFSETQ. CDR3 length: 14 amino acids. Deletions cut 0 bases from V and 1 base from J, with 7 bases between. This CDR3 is CASSLGGVNYGYTF. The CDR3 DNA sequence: TGCGCCAGCAGCTTGGGGGGGGTTAACTATGGCTACACCTTC.

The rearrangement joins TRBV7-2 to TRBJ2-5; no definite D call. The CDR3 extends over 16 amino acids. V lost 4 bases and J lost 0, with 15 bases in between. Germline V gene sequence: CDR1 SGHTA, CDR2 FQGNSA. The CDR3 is CASSSAGLRYQETQYF. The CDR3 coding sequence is TGTGCCAGCAGCTCGGCAGGCCTCAGGTACCAAGAGACCCAGTACTTC.

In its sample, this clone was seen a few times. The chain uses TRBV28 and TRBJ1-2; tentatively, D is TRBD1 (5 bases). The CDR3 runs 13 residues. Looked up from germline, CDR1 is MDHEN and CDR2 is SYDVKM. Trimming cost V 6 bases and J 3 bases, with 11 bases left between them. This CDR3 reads CASSPGGDYGYTF. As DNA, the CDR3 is TGTGCCAGCAGCCCGGGGGGTGACTATGGCTACACCTTC.

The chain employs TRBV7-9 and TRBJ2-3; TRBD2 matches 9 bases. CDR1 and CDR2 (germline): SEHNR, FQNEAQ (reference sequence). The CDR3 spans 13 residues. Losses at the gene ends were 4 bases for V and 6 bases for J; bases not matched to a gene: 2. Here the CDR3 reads CASSSSGRDTQYF. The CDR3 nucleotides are TGTGCCAGCAGCTCCAGCGGGAGGGATACGCAGTATTTT.

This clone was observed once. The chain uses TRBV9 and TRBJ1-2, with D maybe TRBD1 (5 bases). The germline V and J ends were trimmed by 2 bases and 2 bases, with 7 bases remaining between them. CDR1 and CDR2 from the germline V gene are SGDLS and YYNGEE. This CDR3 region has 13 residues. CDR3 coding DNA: TGTGCCAGCAGCGTGGACAAAAACTATGGCTACACCTTC. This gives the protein CASSVDKNYGYTF.

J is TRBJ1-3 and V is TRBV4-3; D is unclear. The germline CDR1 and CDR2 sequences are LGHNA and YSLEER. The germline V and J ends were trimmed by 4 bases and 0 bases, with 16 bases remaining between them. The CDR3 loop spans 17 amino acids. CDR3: CASSPTDRSYSGNTIYF. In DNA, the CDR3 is TGCGCCAGCAGCCCTACTGATCGTTCTTACTCTGGAAACACCATATATTTT.

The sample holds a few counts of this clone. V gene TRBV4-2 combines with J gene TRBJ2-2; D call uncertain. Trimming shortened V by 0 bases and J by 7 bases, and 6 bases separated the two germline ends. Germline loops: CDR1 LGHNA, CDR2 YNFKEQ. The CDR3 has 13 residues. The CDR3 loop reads CASSQEVGGELFF. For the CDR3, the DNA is TGTGCCAGCAGCCAAGAGGTCGGCGGGGAGCTGTTTTTT.

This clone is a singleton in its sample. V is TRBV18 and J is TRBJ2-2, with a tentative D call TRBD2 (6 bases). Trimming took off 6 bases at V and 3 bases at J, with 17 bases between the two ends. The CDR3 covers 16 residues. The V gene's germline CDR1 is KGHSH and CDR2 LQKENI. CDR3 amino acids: CASSPRTILDTGELFF. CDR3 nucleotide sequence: TGTGCCAGCTCTCCCCGGACTATTTTGGACACCGGGGAGCTGTTTTTT.

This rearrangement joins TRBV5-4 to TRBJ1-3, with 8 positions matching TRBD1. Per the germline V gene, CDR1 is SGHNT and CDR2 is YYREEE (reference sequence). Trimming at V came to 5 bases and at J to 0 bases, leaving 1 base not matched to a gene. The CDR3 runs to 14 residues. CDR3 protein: CASSDRGSGNTIYF. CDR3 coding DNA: TGTGCCAGCAGTGACAGGGGCTCTGGAAACACCATATATTTT.

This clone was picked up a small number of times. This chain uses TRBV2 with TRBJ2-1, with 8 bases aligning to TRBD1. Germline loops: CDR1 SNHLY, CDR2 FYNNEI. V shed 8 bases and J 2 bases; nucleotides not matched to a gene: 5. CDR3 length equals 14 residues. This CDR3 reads CASSPGQAYNEQFF. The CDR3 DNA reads TGTGCCAGCTCACCGGGACAGGCCTACAATGAGCAGTTCTTC.

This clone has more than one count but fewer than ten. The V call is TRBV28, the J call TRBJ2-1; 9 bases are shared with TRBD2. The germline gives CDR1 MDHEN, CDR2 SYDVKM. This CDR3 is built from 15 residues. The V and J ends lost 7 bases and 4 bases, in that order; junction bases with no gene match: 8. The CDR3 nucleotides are TGTGCCAGCATATCCTTAGCGGGAGAGTACAATGAGCAGTTCTTC. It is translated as CASISLAGEYNEQFF.

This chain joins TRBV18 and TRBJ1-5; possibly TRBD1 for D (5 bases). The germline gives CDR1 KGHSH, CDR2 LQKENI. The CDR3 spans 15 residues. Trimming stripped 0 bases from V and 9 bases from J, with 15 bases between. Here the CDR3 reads CASSPPGQSIGPQHF. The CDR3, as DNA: TGTGCCAGCTCACCACCGGGGCAGTCTATCGGGCCCCAGCATTTT. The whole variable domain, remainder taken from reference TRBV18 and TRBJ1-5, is NAGVMQNPRHLVRRRGQEARLRCSPMKGHSHVYWYRQLPEEGLKFMVYLQKENIIDESGMPKERFSAEFPKEGPSILRIQQVVRGDSAAYFCASSPPGQSIGPQHFGDGTRLSIL.

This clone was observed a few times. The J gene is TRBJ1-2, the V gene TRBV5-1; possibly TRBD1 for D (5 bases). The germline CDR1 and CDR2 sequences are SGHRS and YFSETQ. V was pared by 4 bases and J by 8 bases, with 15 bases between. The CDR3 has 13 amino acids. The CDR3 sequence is CASSPNQGGGYTF. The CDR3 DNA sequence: TGCGCCAGCAGCCCTAACCAGGGTGGCGGCTACACCTTC.

CDR3 in amino acids: CASSSPWGPKSYEQYF. CDR3 coding DNA: TGTGCCAGCAGCTCACCCTGGGGGCCCAAAAGCTACGAGCAGTACTTC. The V and J genes are TRBV7-8 and TRBJ2-7; the D gene is possibly TRBD1 (6 bases). V lost 4 bases, J lost 3 bases, and 19 bases lay in between. CDR3 length equals 16 residues. From germline, CDR1 is SGHVS and CDR2 FQNEAQ. Supplemented by reference TRBV7-8 and TRBJ2-7, the full variable domain reads GAGVSQSPRYKVAKRGQDVALRCDPISGHVSLFWYQQALGQGPEFLTYFQNEAQLDKSGLPSDRFFAERPEGSVSTLKIQRTQQEDSAVYLCASSSPWGPKSYEQYFGPGTRLTVT.

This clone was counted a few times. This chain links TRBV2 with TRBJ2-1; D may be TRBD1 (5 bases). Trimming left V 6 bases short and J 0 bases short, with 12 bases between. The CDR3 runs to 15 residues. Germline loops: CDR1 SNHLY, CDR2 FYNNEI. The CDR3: CASSADSNSYNEQFF. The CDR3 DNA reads TGTGCCAGCAGCGCCGACAGCAACTCCTACAATGAGCAGTTCTTC.

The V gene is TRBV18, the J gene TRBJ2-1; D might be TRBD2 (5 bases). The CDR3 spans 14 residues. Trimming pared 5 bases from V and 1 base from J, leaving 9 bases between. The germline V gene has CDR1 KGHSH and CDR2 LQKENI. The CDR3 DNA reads TGTGCCAGCTCAGGGCTAGCTTCCTACAATGAGCAGTTCTTC. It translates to CASSGLASYNEQFF. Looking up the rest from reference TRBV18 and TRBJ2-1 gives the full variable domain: NAGVMQNPRHLVRRRGQEARLRCSPMKGHSHVYWYRQLPEEGLKFMVYLQKENIIDESGMPKERFSAEFPKEGPSILRIQQVVRGDSAAYFCASSGLASYNEQFFGPGTRLTVL.